Reported below is one TCR beta chain. This clonotype was seen a handful of times. Its specific antigen is unknown. No base quality information exists; no much larger clone differs at one position. The axillary draining lymph nodes of breast cancer patients were the source of the lymph node samples. The sample originates from a study of breast tumors, draining lymph nodes, adjacent tissues (dated by TCRdb to 2016 to 2017). Study-level background: The study compared TCR beta repertoires across tumor, adjacent nontumor tissue and axillary lymph nodes from breast cancer patients. In human breast cancer, the study set out to evaluate how tumor, surrounding tissue and draining lymph node repertoires relate to one another and whether T cells may move between these sites.

V is reduced by 1 base and J by 6 bases, leaving a spacing of 11 bases between them. There are 14 amino acids in the CDR3, from cysteine to phenylalanine inclusive. The only DNA kept is the CDR3, 42 bases in frame from the first base. According to the germline V gene, CDR1 reads KGHSH and CDR2 reads LQKENI. Study-level results and caveats: The similarity between tumor and nontumor tissue repertoires was significantly greater in luminal-like breast cancer than in basal-like breast cancer. Tumor T-cell repertoires showed less diversity than lymph node repertoires and more diversity than nontumor tissue repertoires, and tumor T-cell repertoires showed preferential V and J gene usage. A scenario in which most tumor T cells derive from the lymph node and then expand within tumor tissue was judged to be consistent with the data. The conclusion that tumor T cells originate in lymph nodes was framed as consistent with a hypothesis rather than directly demonstrated.

TCRdb lists the instrument as Illumina HiSeq 2000. TCR beta chain libraries were generated by multiplex PCR amplification. The amplified TCR beta chain products were analyzed by high-throughput sequencing. TCRdb redid the processing of the public reads, applying fastp at Q25 and MiXCR, and retained in-frame beta chains. CDR3 protein sequences are deduplicated, and each keeps its most common genes and DNA. Recorded for this sample are some 200,000 distinct CDR3 sequences; about 32% of them occurred a single time. 4.3% of the sample rests with the top ten. Sequenced: axillary lymph node tissue. The chain is assembled from TRBV18 and TRBJ2-3; perhaps TRBD2 is the D gene, with 6 bases matching. This sequence originates from a female donor with breast cancer. Some clones in this sample may be carry-over from other donors' samples. The CDR3 protein is CASSPRAEGDTQYF. The nucleotide sequence reads as follows: TGTGCCAGCTCACCACGAGCGGAGGGGGATACGCAGTATTTT.